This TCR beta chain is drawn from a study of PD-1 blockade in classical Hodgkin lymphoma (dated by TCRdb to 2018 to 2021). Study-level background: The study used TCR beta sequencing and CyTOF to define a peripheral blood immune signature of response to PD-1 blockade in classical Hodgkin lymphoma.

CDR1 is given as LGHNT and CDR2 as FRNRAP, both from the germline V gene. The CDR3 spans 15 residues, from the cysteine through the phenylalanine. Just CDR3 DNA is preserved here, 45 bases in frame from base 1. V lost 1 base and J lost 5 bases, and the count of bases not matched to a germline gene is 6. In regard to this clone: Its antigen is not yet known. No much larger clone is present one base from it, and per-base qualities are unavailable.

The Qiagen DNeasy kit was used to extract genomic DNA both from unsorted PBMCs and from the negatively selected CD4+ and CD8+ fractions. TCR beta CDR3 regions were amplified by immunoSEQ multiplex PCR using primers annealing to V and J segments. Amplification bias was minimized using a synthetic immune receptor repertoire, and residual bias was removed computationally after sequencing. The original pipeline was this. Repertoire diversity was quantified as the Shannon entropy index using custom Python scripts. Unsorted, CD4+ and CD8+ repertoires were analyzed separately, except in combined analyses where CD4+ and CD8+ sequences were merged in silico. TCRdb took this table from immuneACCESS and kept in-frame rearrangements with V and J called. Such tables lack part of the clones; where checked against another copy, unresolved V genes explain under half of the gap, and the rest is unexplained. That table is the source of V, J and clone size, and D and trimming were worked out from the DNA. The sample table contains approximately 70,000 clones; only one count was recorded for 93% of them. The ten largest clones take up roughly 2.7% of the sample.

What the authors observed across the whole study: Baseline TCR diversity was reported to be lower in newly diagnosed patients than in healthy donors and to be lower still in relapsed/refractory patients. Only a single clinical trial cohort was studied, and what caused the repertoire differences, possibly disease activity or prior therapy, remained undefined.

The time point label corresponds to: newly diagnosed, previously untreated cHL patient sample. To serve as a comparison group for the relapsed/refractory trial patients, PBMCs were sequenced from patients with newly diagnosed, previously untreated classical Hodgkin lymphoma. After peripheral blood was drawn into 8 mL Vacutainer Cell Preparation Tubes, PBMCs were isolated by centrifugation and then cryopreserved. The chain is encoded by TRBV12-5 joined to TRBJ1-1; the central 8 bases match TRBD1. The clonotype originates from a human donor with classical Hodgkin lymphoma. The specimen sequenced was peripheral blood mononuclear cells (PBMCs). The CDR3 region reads CASGLASGGRTEAFF. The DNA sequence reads TGTGCTAGTGGTTTGGCCTCAGGGGGCCGGACTGAAGCTTTCTTT.